This paragraph covers one T cell receptor beta chain sequence. Its target is not known. Germline V gives CDR1 SEHNR, CDR2 FQNEAQ (reference sequence). Trimming took 2 bases from V and 0 from J, leaving 21 bases between them. This CDR3 has 19 amino acids. This sample is drawn from a study of post-analysis software for immune sequencing data. Study-level results: Roughly 5 TRBV segments, TRBV5-6, TRBV5-1 and TRBV20-1 among them, were found more frequent in patients than controls. Batch-mates among the samples co-clustered strongly by F measure.

The TCR beta cDNA libraries carried unique molecular identifiers. In TCRdb, the PCR reads were re-called with MiXCR into one record per CDR3 protein. The table includes hundreds of thousands of distinct CDR3 sequences, 55% to 70% detected once. The chain has TRBV7-9 and TRBJ2-3; tentative D call: TRBD1 (6 bases). Sequences were obtained from blood. The source is a girl aged 2 to 9 with multiple sclerosis. The chain's CDR3 is CASSLPGAFTTTSTDTQYF. DNA for the CDR3: TGTGCCAGCAGCTTACCAGGGGCTTTTACTACAACTAGCACAGATACGCAGTATTTT.